A selection of T cell receptor beta chains follows, all from one sample in a study of PD-1 blockade in classical Hodgkin lymphoma. Clones were read by immunoSEQ multiplex PCR, and TCRdb kept only the in-frame ones, dropping some. The sample holds over 25,000 clones; 70% to 80% are singletons and the top ten take about 3.8%. Sample: peripheral blood mononuclear cells (PBMCs), taken before the fourth cycle of nivolumab. The receptors derive from a human donor with classical Hodgkin lymphoma. Both conserved end residues are part of each CDR3. The D gene is left open where the match is weak. A clone size is listed for some rows: how often the clone was seen (once, few, many), or a class if it is expanded.

>TRBJ2-5|-|TRBV9|-
TGTGCCAGCAGCGTAGGTTACAGGGAAGAGACCCAGTACTTC
CASSVGYREETQYF
>TRBJ1-1|-|TRBV20-1|-
TGCAGTGCTAGAGATGGAGGGGGGGCTTTCTTT
CSARDGGGAFF
>TRBJ2-3|-|TRBV5-6|-
TGTGCCAGCAGCGTCCTGAGGGGGGCTAGCACAGATACGCAGTATTTT
CASSVLRGASTDTQYF
>TRBJ1-2|-|TRBV28|TRBD1
TGTGCCAGCAGTCCCCCGGGACAGGCGGTAGGCTACACCTTC
CASSPPGQAVGYTF
>TRBJ2-5|once|TRBV14|TRBD2
TGTGCCAGCAGACCTACTAGCGGGCAAGAGACCCAGTACTTC
CASRPTSGQETQYF
>TRBJ2-3|-|TRBV4-3|TRBD2
TGCGCCAGCAGCCAAGATGGCGCGGGGGACTACACAGATACGCAGTATTTT
CASSQDGAGDYTDTQYF
>TRBJ2-5|-|TRBV5-1|-
TGCGCCAGCAGCATTACCGGTACGAGAGAGACCCAGTACTTC
CASSITGTRETQYF
>TRBJ2-3|-|TRBV19|TRBD2
TGTGCCAGTACCAGACTAGCGGGGGCCCCTAGCACAGATACGCAGTATTTT
CASTRLAGAPSTDTQYF
>TRBJ2-1|-|TRBV9|TRBD1
TGTGCCAGCAGCATACCTCGGGACAGCGCCTACAATGAGCAGTTCTTC
CASSIPRDSAYNEQFF
>TRBJ2-7|-|TRBV5-1|TRBD2
TGCGCCAGCAGCTCCGGACTAGCGGGTACCTACGAGCAGTACTTC
CASSSGLAGTYEQYF
>TRBJ2-2|-|TRBV18|-
TGTGCCAGCTCACGTCGGGTGCCGGAGAGCGGGGAGCTGTTTTTT
CASSRRVPESGELFF
>TRBJ2-2|-|TRBV10-3|TRBD2
TGTGCCATCAGATCGACTAGCGGGAACGGGGAGCTGTTTTTT
CAIRSTSGNGELFF
>TRBJ2-1|-|TRBV19|TRBD1
TGTGCCAGTAGTATAGCGATAAGGGACAGCGAGCAGTTCTTC
CASSIAIRDSEQFF
>TRBJ1-1|-|TRBV4-3|-
TGCGCCAGCAGCCAAGACCGAAGGAATGAAGCTTTCTTT
CASSQDRRNEAFF
>TRBJ2-1|-|TRBV29-1|TRBD1
TGCAGCGTTGCCGGACAGGGTAACCATGAGCAGTTCTTC
CSVAGQGNHEQFF
>TRBJ1-2|few|TRBV30|TRBD1
TGTGCCTGGAGAATTAGAGGTCGACAGGGGGGCAACTATGGCTACACCTTC
CAWRIRGRQGGNYGYTF
>TRBJ2-5|-|TRBV6-6|-
TGTGCCAGCAGCTCAGGGAGGCGTGGGACCCAGTACTTC
CASSSGRRGTQYF
>TRBJ2-2|-|TRBV9|-
TGTGCCAGCAGCGACATCACCGGGGAGCTGTTTTTT
CASSDITGELFF
>TRBJ2-1|once|TRBV27|-
TGTGCCAGCAGTTGGCGGGGATCGGTGCAGTTCTTC
CASSWRGSVQFF
>TRBJ2-7|few|TRBV9|-
TGTGCCAGCAGCGTAGGCGGGGCCCCCTACGAGCAGTACTTC
CASSVGGAPYEQYF
>TRBJ1-2|-|TRBV6-5|-
TGTGCCAGCACTGCCTCCCTGCCGGGGAGGGATGGCTACACCTTC
CASTASLPGRDGYTF
>TRBJ2-2|-|TRBV28|-
TGTGCCAGCAGTTTTATGATGGGGGTTACCGGGGAGCTGTTTTTT
CASSFMMGVTGELFF
>TRBJ1-1|few|TRBV27|TRBD1
TGTGCCAGCAGGACAGGGGGCACTGAAGCTTTCTTT
CASRTGGTEAFF
>TRBJ2-3|-|TRBV12-5|-
TGTGCTAGTGGTCCCTCCCGGGGGGATACGCAGTATTTT
CASGPSRGDTQYF
>TRBJ1-5|-|TRBV29-1|TRBD1
TGCAGCGCAATAGGGACAGGGGGTGGTAGCAATCAGCCCCAGCATTTT
CSAIGTGGGSNQPQHF
>TRBJ1-2|-|TRBV29-1|TRBD1
TGCAGCGTTGAAGAACCGGGACAGACAAATGGCTACACCTTC
CSVEEPGQTNGYTF
>TRBJ2-3|-|TRBV7-8|-
TGTGCCAGCAGCTTAGCCGGTCGCACAGATACGCAGTATTTT
CASSLAGRTDTQYF
>TRBJ2-7|once|TRBV5-1|-
TGCGCCAGCAGCTCCGGAGACTACGAGCAGTACTTC
CASSSGDYEQYF
>TRBJ1-1|few|TRBV6-5|-
TGTGCCAGCAGTTACGGACCTGAAGCTTTCTTT
CASSYGPEAFF
>TRBJ1-4|-|TRBV6-6|-
TGTGCCAGCAGTTACTCCCGGGGTGATAGGAATGAAAAACTGTTTTTT
CASSYSRGDRNEKLFF
>TRBJ2-2|-|TRBV28|-
TGTGCCAGCAGTCCCGAGAAAGACAGGATTTACACCGGGGAGCTGTTTTTT
CASSPEKDRIYTGELFF
>TRBJ1-1|-|TRBV28|TRBD1
TGTGCCAGCAGTCTCAGGGGGTCGAACACTGAAGCTTTCTTT
CASSLRGSNTEAFF
>TRBJ2-7|few|TRBV7-6|-
TGTGCCAGCAGCTCCTCGGGACTCGGTTACGAGCAGTACTTC
CASSSSGLGYEQYF
>TRBJ2-7|-|TRBV6-5|-
TGTGCCAGCAATCGGGCCCTTTCGATGGGGGAGCAGTACTTC
CASNRALSMGEQYF
>TRBJ1-1|-|TRBV18|-
TGTGCCAGCTCACCACCGGTGAACACTGAAGCTTTCTTT
CASSPPVNTEAFF
>TRBJ2-3|-|TRBV11-2|-
TGTGCCAGCAGCTCCACGAGGGCAGGGCCCACAGATACGCAGTATTTT
CASSSTRAGPTDTQYF
>TRBJ1-2|-|TRBV12-2|-
TGTGCAAGTCGCTTAGAACCCTTCGGTCCTTCCTATGGCTACACCTTC
CASRLEPFGPSYGYTF
>TRBJ1-4|-|TRBV30|-
TGTGCCTGGAGTTCCAGGCCTGCAACTAATGAAAAACTGTTTTTT
CAWSSRPATNEKLFF
>TRBJ2-7|-|TRBV7-6|-
TGTGCCAGCAGCTTAGTAGTTGGGTACGAGCAGTACTTC
CASSLVVGYEQYF
>TRBJ1-1|once|TRBV19|-
TGTGCCAGTAGAGCCCACGGAACTGAAGCTTTCTTT
CASRAHGTEAFF
>TRBJ1-3|-|TRBV6-5|-
TGTGCCAGCAGAGACTCTGGAAACACCATATATTTT
CASRDSGNTIYF
>TRBJ1-2|few|TRBV2|-
TGTGCCAGCAGTTCAAGACAGATAGGGCTCTACACCTTC
CASSSRQIGLYTF
>TRBJ1-1|-|TRBV13|-
TGTGCCAGCAGCGCCCACATGGCTGAAGCTTTCTTT
CASSAHMAEAFF
>TRBJ2-7|-|TRBV7-2|-
TGTGCCAGCAGCCTTAGGACCGGGGGATTAGCCTACGAGCAGTACTTC
CASSLRTGGLAYEQYF
>TRBJ2-1|-|TRBV5-4|TRBD2
TGTGCCAGCAGCTTGGTACTTGGCGGGGGGACCGCCTACAATGAGCAGTTCTTC
CASSLVLGGGTAYNEQFF
>TRBJ2-1|-|TRBV11-3|-
TGTGCCAGCAGTCTCCAGGGGGGGAGCGGCAATGAGCAGTTCTTC
CASSLQGGSGNEQFF
>TRBJ2-7|-|TRBV4-3|-
TGCGCCAGCAGCCAGAAGGGACGGAACTCCTACGAGCAGTACTTC
CASSQKGRNSYEQYF
>TRBJ2-3|-|TRBV30|-
TGTGCCTGGAGTGTAGGTCAGGAGAACACAGATACGCAGTATTTT
CAWSVGQENTDTQYF
>TRBJ2-3|-|TRBV2|TRBD2
TGTGCCAGCAGGCTAAGGACTAGCGGGAATGCAGATACGCAGTATTTT
CASRLRTSGNADTQYF
>TRBJ2-3|few|TRBV9|-
TGTGCCAGCAGCCGGAACGCAGATACGCAGTATTTT
CASSRNADTQYF
>TRBJ1-2|once|TRBV11-2|-
TGTGCCAGCAGCCCGGGGGGGTATAATGGCTACACCTTC
CASSPGGYNGYTF
>TRBJ2-7|-|TRBV18|TRBD1
TGTGCCAGCTCACCAGGGACAGACTCCTACGAGCAGTACTTC
CASSPGTDSYEQYF
>TRBJ2-5|few|TRBV7-8|-
TGTGCCAGCAGCTTAGAAGTGGCAGGAGAGACCCAGTACTTC
CASSLEVAGETQYF
>TRBJ2-3|-|TRBV6-5|TRBD2
TGTGCCAGCAGACCTAGCGGAAGCACAGATACGCAGTATTTT
CASRPSGSTDTQYF
>TRBJ2-7|-|TRBV4-3|-
TGCGCCAGCAGGGAAGTGGAACAGGGAAGCTACGAGCAGTACTTC
CASREVEQGSYEQYF
>TRBJ1-5|once|TRBV7-9|-
TGTGCCAGCAGCGGAGGAAATCAGCCCCAGCATTTT
CASSGGNQPQHF
>TRBJ1-5|-|TRBV9|-
TGTGCCAGCAGCGGGGGCCCAAATCAGCCCCAGCATTTT
CASSGGPNQPQHF